One sample yielded the 26 T cell receptor beta chains listed below, sequenced in a study of T cell repertoires in cytomegalovirus infection (dated by TCRdb to between 2019 and 2020). Instrument used: Illumina HiSeq 1500. TCRdb ran its own pipeline on the public reads, namely fastp trimming at Q25 and MiXCR clone calling, and kept in-frame beta chains. Each entry is one CDR3 protein sequence, shown with its most common DNA and genes. The sample profile shows 85,000 to 130,000 distinct CDR3 sequences; 20% to 25% of them were found once. The ten largest account for 39% of the sample. What was sequenced was CD8+ T cells from PBMCs. Receptors originate from a human donor in good health (CMV status not recorded). Some clones in this sample may be carry-over from other donors' samples.

The rearrangement uses TRBV19 and TRBJ1-5; 9 bases are shared with TRBD1. V shed 2 bases and J 6 bases; nucleotides not matched to a gene: 5. This CDR3 region has 15 residues. The germline V gene encodes CDR1 LNHDA and CDR2 SQIVND (reference sequence). The CDR3 DNA is TGTGCCAGTAGTATATCGGGACAGGGTGGTCAGCCCCAGCATTTT. Amino acids: CASSISGQGGQPQHF.

This clonotype was observed many times. V is TRBV7-3 and J is TRBJ2-7; TRBD2 matches 11 bases. This CDR3 has 15 residues. The ends lost 2 bases at V and 4 bases at J; junction bases unmatched: 4. Germline CDR1 is SGHTA and CDR2 is FQGTGA. The CDR3 protein is CASSLLAGGRYEQYF. As DNA, the CDR3 is TGTGCCAGCAGCTTACTAGCGGGGGGCCGGTACGAGCAGTACTTC.

The chain carries TRBV5-6 and TRBJ1-2, with 8 bases that match TRBD1. Germline V gives CDR1 SGHDT, CDR2 YYEEEE. V gave up 0 bases and J gave up 11 bases; unmatched junction bases: 3. The CDR3 consists of 12 residues. CDR3 residues: CASSLEDRGYTF. Here the CDR3 DNA reads TGTGCCAGCAGCTTGGAAGACAGGGGATACACCTTC.

This sequence joins TRBV14 and TRBJ2-1; TRBD1 aligns across 7 bases. V lost 4 bases and J lost 7; bases outside the gene matches: 10. Germline V gives CDR1 SGHDN, CDR2 FVKESK. This CDR3 region has 15 residues. The DNA of the CDR3 is TGTGCCAGCAGCCCTCGGACAGGTTCCCGGAATGAGCAGTTCTTC. Its translation is CASSPRTGSRNEQFF. The full variable domain, its missing parts supplied by reference TRBV14 and TRBJ2-1, is EAGVTQFPSHSVIEKGQTVTLRCDPISGHDNLYWYRRVMGKEIKFLLHFVKESKQDESGMPNNRFLAERTGGTYSTLKVQPAELEDSGVYFCASSPRTGSRNEQFFGPGTRLTVL.

At least ten counts were recorded for this clonotype. The genes are TRBV7-6 and TRBJ2-3; 12 nucleotides line up with TRBD2. This CDR3 spans 16 amino acids. Germline V lookup: CDR1 SGHVS, CDR2 FNYEAQ. Trimming removed 5 bases from V and 6 bases from J; junction bases left unmatched: 9. CDR3 nucleotide sequence: TGTGCCAGCAGCCGCCTAGCGGGGGGGTCCCGGGATACGCAGTATTTT. Its protein product is CASSRLAGGSRDTQYF. Supplemented by reference TRBV7-6 and TRBJ2-3, the full variable domain reads GAGVSQSPRYKVTKRGQDVALRCDPISGHVSLYWYRQALGQGPEFLTYFNYEAQQDKSGLPNDRFSAERPEGSISTLTIQRTEQRDSAMYRCASSRLAGGSRDTQYFGPGTRLTVL.

The sample holds a few counts of this clonotype. This sequence joins TRBV6-2 or TRBV6-3 and TRBJ2-6, with TRBD1 matching 11 bases. The CDR3 totals 19 residues. The germline CDR1 and CDR2 sequences are MNHEY and SVGEGT. V shed 6 bases, J shed 3 bases, and the junction held 13 bases outside the gene matches. The CDR3 spells CASSRPLDRGLGGANVLTF. The CDR3 nucleotides are TGTGCCAGCAGCCGGCCCCTGGACAGGGGGCTTGGTGGGGCCAACGTCCTGACTTTC.

This clonotype was observed a few times. This chain links TRBV4-1 with TRBJ2-3; possible D gene TRBD2, 6 bases. Trimming removed 0 bases from V and 4 bases from J, with 11 bases in between. The germline CDR1 and CDR2 sequences are MGHRA and YSYEKL. The CDR3 covers 15 residues. The DNA of the CDR3 is TGCGCCAGCAGCCAAGATGGAGGGTCGGCAGATACGCAGTATTTT. It yields the protein CASSQDGGSADTQYF.

This clonotype was seen a handful of times. The CDR3 sequence: CASSRQGRTYEQYF. The CDR3 nucleotides read TGTGCCAGCAGTCGACAGGGACGGACCTACGAGCAGTACTTC. The genes are TRBV12-3 or TRBV12-4 and TRBJ2-7; 7 nucleotides agree with TRBD1. The V segment lost 5 bases and the J segment 2 bases; nucleotides outside the gene matches: 6. There are 14 residues in the CDR3.

A few counts support this clonotype. The chain has TRBV9 and TRBJ2-3; the D gene is possibly TRBD1 (6 bases). The length of the CDR3 is 14 residues. CDR1 SGDLS and CDR2 YYNGEE come from the germline V gene. Trimming shortened V by 4 bases and J by 2 bases, and 11 bases separated the two germline ends. The CDR3 DNA is TGTGCCAGCAGCATAAACAGGGCCACAGATACGCAGTATTTT. Its protein is CASSINRATDTQYF.

The chain employs TRBV5-6 and TRBJ2-7; tentative D call: TRBD1 (6 bases). This CDR3 has 16 amino acids. CDR1 is SGHDT and CDR2 is YYEEEE in the germline V gene. The V and J ends lost 3 bases and 0 bases respectively, with 16 bases between them. The CDR3 DNA sequence: TGTGCCAGCAGCTCGTCGGGACACCTAATCTCCTACGAGCAGTACTTC. Encoded protein: CASSSSGHLISYEQYF.

This rearrangement joins TRBV29-1 to TRBJ2-7; maybe TRBD1 (6 bases). This CDR3 spans 12 amino acids. The V gene's germline CDR1 is SQVTM and CDR2 ANQGSEA. With 3 bases removed from V and 0 bases from J, the gap between germline ends came to 6 bases. The CDR3 DNA reads TGCAGCGTTGAGGACAGCTCCTACGAGCAGTACTTC. Its protein is CSVEDSSYEQYF.

Comments on this clonotype: Just one base apart from a much larger clone, this may be a read error. The chain joins TRBV7-2 to TRBJ2-7; tentative D call: TRBD1 (6 bases). V lost 5 bases to trimming and J lost 3 bases, with 17 bases between them. This CDR3 has 15 amino acids. Germline V gives CDR1 SGHTA, CDR2 FQGNSA. CDR3 sequence (DNA): TGTGCCAGCAGCGCAAGCGGCAGGGGCCGCTACGAGCAGTACTTC. This sequence encodes CASSASGRGRYEQYF.

There are many counts of this clonotype. This rearrangement joins TRBV28 to TRBJ2-7, with TRBD1 identical over 7 bases. After removal of 4 bases from V and 4 bases from J, the junction contained 7 bases not matched to a gene. In germline, CDR1 is MDHEN, CDR2 SYDVKM. The CDR3 loop spans 14 amino acids. The CDR3 region is CASSSGQAVYEQYF. In nucleotides, the CDR3 is TGTGCCAGCAGTTCAGGACAGGCGGTTTACGAGCAGTACTTC.

The chain joins TRBV7-4 to TRBJ2-3; 11 nucleotides match TRBD2. CDR3 length equals 17 residues. Germline V gives CDR1 SGHVT, CDR2 SQSDAQ. With 4 bases clipped from V and 0 bases from J, the junction kept 6 bases outside the gene matches. This chain's CDR3 is CASSWASGGPSTDTQYF. CDR3 in DNA: TGTGCCAGCAGCTGGGCTAGCGGGGGGCCTAGCACAGATACGCAGTATTTT. Filled out from reference TRBV7-4 and TRBJ2-3, the complete variable domain reads GAGVSQSPRYKVAKRGRDVALRCDSISGHVTLYWYRQTLGQGSEVLTYSQSDAQRDKSGRPSGRFSAERPERSVSTLKIQRTEQGDSAVYLCASSWASGGPSTDTQYFGPGTRLTVL.

This clonotype has a count of ten or more. CDR3 loop: CASSSPGSEQFF. CDR3 nucleotides: TGTGCCAGCAGCTCACCTGGGTCGGAGCAGTTCTTC. The rearrangement uses TRBV7-3 and TRBJ2-1, with no clear D. The CDR3 totals 12 residues. Per germline, CDR1 SGHTA and CDR2 FQGTGA. V gave up 4 bases and J gave up 10 bases, with 11 bases separating them. Together with reference TRBV7-3 and TRBJ2-1, the CDR3 gives the full variable domain: GAGVSQTPSNKVTEKGKYVELRCDPISGHTALYWYRQSLGQGPEFLIYFQGTGAADDSGLPNDRFFAVRPEGSVSTLKIQRTERGDSAVYLCASSSPGSEQFFGPGTRLTVL.

The rearrangement joins TRBV12-5 to TRBJ2-2; D gene unclear. The CDR3 loop spans 11 amino acids. V lost 9 bases, J lost 6 bases, and 8 bases lay in between. Germline lookup yields CDR1 LGHNT and CDR2 FRNRAP. This CDR3 is CASQMAGELFF. DNA of the CDR3: TGTGCTAGCCAGATGGCCGGGGAGCTGTTTTTT.

This clonotype was detected many times. The rearrangement uses TRBV20-1 and TRBJ2-5, with D possibly TRBD2 on 5 matching bases. Trimming shortened V by 0 bases and J by 3 bases, and 11 bases separated the two germline ends. Germline-derived CDR1 and CDR2 are DFQATT and SNEGSKA (reference sequence). This CDR3 spans 14 amino acids. In nucleotides, the CDR3 is TGCAGTGCTAGAGATTTCAGCGGTGAAGAGACCCAGTACTTC. It codes for CSARDFSGEETQYF.

This clonotype has just a few counts. The V call is TRBV9, the J call TRBJ1-1, with D perhaps TRBD1 (5 bases). V lost 2 bases and J 11 bases, leaving 13 bases between the germline ends. Germline V CDR1 and CDR2: SGDLS, YYNGEE. The CDR3 loop spans 12 amino acids. CDR3 loop: CASSVDGGGAFF. CDR3 nucleotide sequence: TGTGCCAGCAGCGTCGACGGCGGGGGGGCTTTCTTT. Full variable domain (missing parts from reference TRBV9 and TRBJ1-1): DSGVTQTPKHLITATGQRVTLRCSPRSGDLSVYWYQQSLDQGLQFLIQYYNGEERAKGNILERFSAQQFPDLHSELNLSSLELGDSALYFCASSVDGGGAFFGQGTRLTVV.

The table lists this clonotype with a count of one. The V call is TRBV7-9, the J call TRBJ1-5; no firm D call. Trimming pared 3 bases from V and 4 bases from J, leaving 10 bases between. This CDR3 is built from 14 residues. Germline V gene data show CDR1 as SEHNR and CDR2 as FQNEAQ (reference sequence). CDR3 DNA sequence: TGTGCCAGCAGCTTGGGTCAGATAAATCAGCCCCAGCATTTT. It translates to CASSLGQINQPQHF.

The gene calls are TRBV15 and TRBJ2-5; weak D call: TRBD2 (5 bases). Trimming shortened V by 5 bases and J by 2 bases, and 15 bases separated the two germline ends. The CDR3 extends over 15 amino acids. Germline loops: CDR1 LNHNV, CDR2 YYDKDF (reference sequence). The CDR3 DNA sequence: TGTGCCACCAGCCTCCGCGGACTGGTTCAAGAGACCCAGTACTTC. Amino acids: CATSLRGLVQETQYF. The full variable domain, its missing parts supplied by reference TRBV15 and TRBJ2-5, is DAMVIQNPRYQVTQFGKPVTLSCSQTLNHNVMYWYQQKSSQAPKLLFHYYDKDFNNEADTPDNFQSRRPNTSFCFLDIRSPGLGDTAMYLCATSLRGLVQETQYFGPGTRLLVL.

The table lists this clonotype with a count of one. Just one base apart from a much larger clone, this may be a read error. The rearrangement links TRBV7-9 to TRBJ2-3, with D perhaps matching TRBD1 (5 bases). Germline values: CDR1 SEHNR, CDR2 FQNEAQ (reference sequence). CDR3 length: 13 amino acids. In DNA form, the CDR3 reads TGTGCTAGCAGCCGCCAGGGAAAAGATACGCAGTGTTTT. This translates into CASSRQGKDTQCF.

This chain joins TRBV5-1 and TRBJ2-1; D possibly corresponds to TRBD1 (6 bases). Germline CDR1 and CDR2: SGHRS and YFSETQ. The CDR3 extends over 13 amino acids. V gave up 5 bases and J gave up 2 bases, with 8 bases separating them. The CDR3 DNA is TGCGCCAGCAGACAGGGCCCCTACAATGAGCAGTTCTTC. Translated: CASRQGPYNEQFF.

This clonotype has a count of ten or more. The chain couples TRBV28 to TRBJ1-4, with TRBD1 as a possible D gene (5 bases). Germline CDR1 and CDR2: MDHEN and SYDVKM. Deletions cut 9 bases from V and 7 bases from J, with 12 bases between. The CDR3 totals 12 residues. The CDR3 DNA follows: TGTGCCAGTACGGGACTAGCTGAAAAACTGTTTTTT. Protein product: CASTGLAEKLFF. The full variable domain, with the rest looked up from reference TRBV28 and TRBJ1-4, is DVKVTQSSRYLVKRTGEKVFLECVQDMDHENMFWYRQDPGLGLRLIYFSYDVKMKEKGDIPEGYSVSREKKERFSLILESASTNQTSMYLCASTGLAEKLFFGSGTQLSVL.

The chain has TRBV6-2 or TRBV6-3 and TRBJ1-1; 9 positions agree with TRBD1. The CDR3 runs to 14 residues. Germline V CDR1 and CDR2: MNHEY, SVGEGT. V lost 4 bases, J lost 5 bases, and 5 bases stayed unmatched. CDR3 in DNA: TGTGCCAGCAGTTTGACAGGGGGGAGTACTGAAGCTTTCTTT. It encodes CASSLTGGSTEAFF.

This clonotype was seen a handful of times. V gene TRBV20-1 combines with J gene TRBJ2-7; 7 nucleotides line up with TRBD2. The V segment lost 6 bases and the J segment 4 bases; nucleotides outside the gene matches: 12. CDR3 size: 14 residues. Per the germline V gene, CDR1 is DFQATT and CDR2 is SNEGSKA (reference sequence). The CDR3 DNA is TGCAGTGCGATCCGGCTAGCGGATCTTTACGAGCAGTACTTC. Translation gives CSAIRLADLYEQYF.

The V call is TRBV7-9, the J call TRBJ1-1; 8 bases are a match to TRBD1. V dropped 5 bases and J dropped 7; count of bases not matched to a gene: 3. In germline, CDR1 is SEHNR, CDR2 FQNEAQ (reference sequence). The CDR3 length is 12 residues. CDR3 amino acids: CASSTGTGEAFF. CDR3 nucleotides: TGTGCCAGCAGCACCGGGACAGGTGAAGCTTTCTTT.